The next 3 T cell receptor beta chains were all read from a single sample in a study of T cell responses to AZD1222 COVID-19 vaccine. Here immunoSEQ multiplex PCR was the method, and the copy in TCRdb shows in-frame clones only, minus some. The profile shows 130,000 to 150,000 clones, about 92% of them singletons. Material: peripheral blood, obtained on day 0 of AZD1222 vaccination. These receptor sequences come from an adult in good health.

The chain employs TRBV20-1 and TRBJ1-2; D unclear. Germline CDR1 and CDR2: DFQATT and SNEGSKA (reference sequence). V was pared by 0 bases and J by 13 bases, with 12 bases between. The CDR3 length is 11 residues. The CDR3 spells CSARDRRASTF. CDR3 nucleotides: TGCAGTGCTAGAGATCGTAGGGCGTCCACCTTC.

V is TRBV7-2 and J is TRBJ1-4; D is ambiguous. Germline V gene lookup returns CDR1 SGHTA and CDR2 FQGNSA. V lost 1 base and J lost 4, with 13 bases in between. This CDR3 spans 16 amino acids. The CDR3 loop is CASSLGIGQVNEKLFF. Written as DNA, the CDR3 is TGTGCCAGCAGCTTAGGGATCGGGCAGGTTAATGAAAAACTGTTTTTT.

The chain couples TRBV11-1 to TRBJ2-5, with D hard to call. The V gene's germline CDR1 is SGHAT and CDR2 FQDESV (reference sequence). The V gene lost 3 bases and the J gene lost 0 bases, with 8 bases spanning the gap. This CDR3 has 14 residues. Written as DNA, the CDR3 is TGTGCCAGCAGCTTCGACGGGTACCAAGAGACCCAGTACTTC. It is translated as CASSFDGYQETQYF.